The next 6 T cell receptor beta chains were all read from a single sample in a study of cytomegalovirus exposure and HLA in healthy donors. Primers included in the PCR were 60 Vbeta and 13 Jbeta primers. Some clones are missing from TCRdb's copy, which holds only in-frame ones; the method was immunoSEQ multiplex PCR. The data contain about 160,000 clones, 75% to 85% of them singletons. Material for sequencing was PBMCs. These receptors were collected from a man between 50 and 59 years old in good health and CMV-seropositive.

The rearrangement links TRBV4-1 to TRBJ2-1, with D possibly matching TRBD1 (5 bases). The CDR3 loop spans 15 amino acids. Germline CDR1 MGHRA, CDR2 YSYEKL. Deletions cut 4 bases from V and 6 bases from J, with 16 bases between. CDR3 protein: CASSRVGPGRNEQFF. In nucleotides, the CDR3 is TGCGCCAGCAGCCGAGTCGGGCCAGGGCGCAATGAGCAGTTCTTC.

This clone has only one observation. V gene TRBV29-1 combines with J gene TRBJ2-2, with no clear D. CDR3 size: 15 residues. The germline V and J ends were trimmed by 2 bases and 0 bases, with 10 bases remaining between them. Per germline, CDR1 SQVTM and CDR2 ANQGSEA. The CDR3 sequence: CSVESKAANTGELFF. In nucleotides, the CDR3 is TGCAGCGTTGAATCCAAGGCGGCGAACACCGGGGAGCTGTTTTTT.

This clone appeared a single time. The rearrangement uses TRBV23-1 and TRBJ2-7; 7 nucleotides match TRBD2. TRBV23-1 belongs to the ORF category, with a function that is uncertain. The CDR3 loop spans 14 amino acids. The V segment lost 6 bases and the J segment 1 base; nucleotides outside the gene matches: 6. CDR3: CASSLGRESYEQYV. The DNA for the CDR3 is TGCGCCAGCAGCCTAGGGAGGGAATCCTACGAGCAGTACGTC.

This clone was counted once. The V and J genes are TRBV19 and TRBJ2-3; 7 bases agree with TRBD1. Looked up from germline, CDR1 is LNHDA and CDR2 is SQIVND (reference sequence). V was pared by 7 bases and J by 3 bases, with 7 bases of the junction left unmatched. This CDR3 comprises 14 residues. CDR3 DNA sequence: TGTGCCAGTAATAGAGACAGGGCGACAGATACGCAGTATTTT. Its protein is CASNRDRATDTQYF.

As for this clone: The sample contains more than one DNA sequence encoding this CDR3. The chain has TRBV5-1 and TRBJ1-1; TRBD1 matches 7 bases. The CDR3 length is 13 residues. Germline CDR1 and CDR2: SGHRS and YFSETQ. V was pared by 0 bases and J by 4 bases, with 0 bases of the junction left unmatched. In DNA, the CDR3 is TGCGCCAGCAGCTTGGACAGGGGCACTGAAGCTTTCTTT. Protein sequence: CASSLDRGTEAFF.

V is TRBV7-9 and J is TRBJ2-2; TRBD2 aligns across 13 bases. The CDR3 totals 19 residues. Germline V lookup: CDR1 SEHNR, CDR2 FQNEAQ (reference sequence). Germline trimming cut 2 bases from V and 2 bases from J; bases unmatched to any gene: 8. CDR3 DNA: TGTGCCAGCAGCTTACGGGGACTAGCGGGAAACGTCAACACCGGGGAGCTGTTTTTT. It yields the protein CASSLRGLAGNVNTGELFF.